This paragraph reports one T cell receptor (beta chain). With 4 bases removed from V and 11 bases from J, the gap between germline ends came to 18 bases. The CDR3 totals 13 residues. Germline CDR1 and CDR2: SGDLS and YYNGEE. Sequencing used immunoSEQ multiplex PCR; TCRdb keeps in-frame clones, though not all of them. The profile shows about 74,000 clones, 70% to 90% of them singletons. This entry is derived from a study of control samples from healthy donors and cancer patients. The TCR was taken from a woman between 50 and 59 years old in good health. Sequencing input: blood. The J gene is TRBJ1-1, the V gene TRBV9, with D perhaps matching TRBD1 (5 bases). In DNA, the CDR3 is TGTGCCAGCAGCCTCCCCGAGGACTGGGACGCTTTCTTT. Translating it yields CASSLPEDWDAFF.